The sequence of this T cell receptor beta chain was determined in a study of shared clonotypes between healthy human individuals (dated by TCRdb to the early 2020s). In terms of the full investigation: A few men and two women, aged 18 to 49 years, made up the cohort. Between about 0.94 and 8.9 billion PBMCs per donor were obtained by leukapheresis. To estimate repertoire size and how much clonotype sharing occurs between individuals, the study deeply sequenced the blood TCR repertoires of five healthy adults. For each donor, CD4 naive and CD4 memory were each run on three plates, CD8 naive on two plates, and CD8 memory on one plate. To increase sequencing depth and limit assay-specific biases, TCR repertoire library preparation and sequencing were carried out by different laboratories using diverse techniques.

CD8 naive samples were obtained by positive selection for CCR7 among CD45RO-negative cells, yielding a CD45RA+CCR7+ population from which TemRA cells were excluded. The donors were healthy, HIV-negative adults with no recently reported acute infections or vaccinations. Only Caucasian adults living in Nashville, Tennessee, USA were represented among the donors. Blood was obtained by leukapheresis, after which PBMCs were separated by Ficoll-Histopaque density gradient centrifugation and cryopreserved in liquid nitrogen vapor phase. Analytical flow cytometry was used to check the purity and quantity of every magnetically sorted T cell population. From each sorted fraction, genomic DNA was isolated and quantified by UV absorbance on a Nanodrop 2000c. Reading from cysteine to phenylalanine, the CDR3 counts 15 amino acids. Of the read, only the CDR3 DNA is kept; its 45 bases are in frame from base 1. Trimming leaves V shorter by 5 bases and J shorter by 7 bases, with the junction holding 9 bases beyond the gene matches. The CDR1 and CDR2 encoded by the germline V gene (reference sequence) are LNHDA and SQIVND.

On this clone itself: Its recognized antigen is unknown. Base qualities were left out, and no much larger clone turns up one base away.

Using the deep immunoSEQ assay, TCR CDR3 regions were amplified from genomic DNA by multiplex PCR. For each cell subset, the extracted genomic DNA was distributed evenly across all wells of several immunoSEQ 96-well plates, and each plate served as one replicate. For sorted subsets, about 0.2 ug genomic DNA, equal to tens of thousands of T cell genomes, was loaded into each replicate PCR. The purified libraries were quantified using a Qubit 3.0 fluorometer, sized with a Bioanalyzer 2100, and then quantified again using the KAPA Library Quantification kit. Every immunoSEQ 96-well plate was sequenced on a dedicated single-read 150-cycle Illumina NextSeq 550 flow cell. In the authors' own workflow: Because the immunoSEQ output held only junctional sequences and lacked quality scores, the filtering could not match the filtering applied to full-length reads. To assign V/J genes and CDR3, sequences were annotated against IMGT germline references using PyIR, a Python wrapper for IgBLAST v1.9. Reads were filtered out if the reads had weak V/J assignments (E-value above 1e-6), no CDR3, stop codons, out-of-frame junctions, or ambiguous translated residues. A V3J clonotype was defined by an identical inferred V gene, J gene, and CDR3 amino acid sequence. The percentage overlap between two repertoires was calculated by dividing the number of shared unique clonotypes by the size of the smaller repertoire. Repertoire richness was assessed with RTK rarefaction, the Chao1 estimator, and Recon v2.1 estimates of unobserved clonotypes. Generation probabilities were computed with OLGA for all TCRbeta clonotypes obtained by the gDNA method from a few donors. What TCRdb holds here is the immuneACCESS table cut down to in-frame rearrangements. Part of the clones is not present; checked against another copy, under half of the missing clones reflect an unresolved V gene, and the others are unexplained. V and J calls and clone size are copied from that table; D and trimming were computed from the DNA. The sample records about 2 million clones, roughly 95% of which are singletons. The ten biggest clones cover about 1.1% of the sample.

The paper as a whole reports these results and caveats: Incomplete sequencing was indicated by rarefaction of sorted-subset datasets, despite the large sequencing depth. When several donors were compared, the shared fraction of clonotypes was around 5% for naive CD4, 3.5% for naive CD8, 2% to 2.5% for memory CD4, and less than 0.45% for memory CD8. Compared with non-shared clonotypes, clonotypes shared by all four sorted-subset donors had higher generation probabilities. Larger estimated clonotype richness was generally found for naive subsets than for memory subsets. Only blood was sampled, and tissue TCR repertoires likely differ from those in blood. Because the study included a small number of donors, the genetic and exposure-history diversity represented was limited. Pairwise subsampling led to the expectation that sequencing depth would affect the degree of clonotype sharing among donors.

The sample taken for sequencing was naive CD8+ T cells sorted from blood. Per the publication, the cell subset or site label means: CD45RA+CCR7+. The receptor was isolated from a young man in good health. The sequence links TRBV19 to TRBJ2-2; 8 junctional bases match TRBD1. In nucleotide form, the sequence is TGTGCCAGTAGTGGCACAGGGGGATTCGGCGGGGAGCTGTTTTTT. It is translated as CASSGTGGFGGELFF.